This T cell receptor beta chain originates from a study of OX40 agonist ivuxolimab in advanced cancers. Overall study: Cancers in dose escalation were hepatocellular, melanoma, renal cell and head and neck.

Sequencing was performed with immunoSEQ multiplex PCR; in TCRdb, only in-frame clones are kept and a portion is missing. The sample has 90,000 to 100,000 clones; around 95% are singletons. The junction had 6 bases not matched to a gene; V was cut back by 5 bases and J by 3 bases. Germline assignment: CDR1 LNHDA and CDR2 SQIVND (reference sequence). The CDR3 is 14 residues long. This chain uses TRBV19 with TRBJ2-7; TRBD2 agrees at 8 bases. The source is an adult with an advanced solid tumor such as melanoma, head and neck, liver or kidney cancer. This specimen consisted of CD4+ or CD8+ T cells sorted from blood, obtained in a trial of the OX40 agonist ivuxolimab. The CDR3 loop is CASSPRGGSYEQYF. CDR3 nucleotide sequence: TGTGCCAGTAGTCCCCGGGGGGGGAGCTACGAGCAGTACTTC.